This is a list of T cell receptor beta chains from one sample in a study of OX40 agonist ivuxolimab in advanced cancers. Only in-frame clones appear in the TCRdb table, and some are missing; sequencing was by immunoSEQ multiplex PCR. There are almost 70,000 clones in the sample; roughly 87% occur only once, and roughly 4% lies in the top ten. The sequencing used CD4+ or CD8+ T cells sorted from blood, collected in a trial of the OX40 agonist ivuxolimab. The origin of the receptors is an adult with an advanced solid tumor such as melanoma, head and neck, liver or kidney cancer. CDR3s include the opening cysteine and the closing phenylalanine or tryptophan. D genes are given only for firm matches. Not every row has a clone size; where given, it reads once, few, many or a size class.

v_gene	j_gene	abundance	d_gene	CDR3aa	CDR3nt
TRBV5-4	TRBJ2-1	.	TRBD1	CASSPDRVGYNEQFF	TGTGCCAGCAGCCCCGACAGGGTAGGGTACAATGAGCAGTTCTTC
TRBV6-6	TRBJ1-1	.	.	CASSWGMNTEAFF	TGTGCCAGCAGTTGGGGTATGAACACTGAAGCTTTCTTT
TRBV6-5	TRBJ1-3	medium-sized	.	CASSRTVDSGNTIYF	TGTGCCAGCAGTCGGACGGTAGACTCTGGAAACACCATATATTTT
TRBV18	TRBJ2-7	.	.	CASSPPSKGQQYF	TGTGCCAGCTCACCCCCGTCCAAGGGTCAGCAGTACTTC
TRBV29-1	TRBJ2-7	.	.	CSVADSQSEQYF	TGCAGCGTAGCGGACAGTCAGAGTGAGCAGTACTTC
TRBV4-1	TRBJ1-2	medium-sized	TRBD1	CASSQNRGPNYGYTF	TGCGCCAGCAGCCAAAACAGGGGGCCCAACTATGGCTACACCTTC
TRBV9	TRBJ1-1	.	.	CASSVTGRGETEAFF	TGTGCCAGCAGCGTAACAGGGAGGGGAGAGACTGAAGCTTTCTTT
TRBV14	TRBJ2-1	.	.	CASSFQRYNEQFF	TGTGCCAGCAGCTTTCAGCGGTACAATGAGCAGTTCTTC
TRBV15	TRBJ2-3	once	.	CATSRDPETDTQYF	TGTGCCACCAGCAGAGATCCCGAAACAGATACGCAGTATTTT
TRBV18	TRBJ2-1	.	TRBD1	CASSLRQGANNEQFF	TGTGCCAGCTCACTCCGGCAGGGGGCAAACAATGAGCAGTTCTTC
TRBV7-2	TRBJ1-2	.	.	CASTLGQGIYGYTF	TGTGCCAGCACGCTGGGGCAGGGGATCTATGGCTACACCTTC
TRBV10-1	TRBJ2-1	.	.	CASSDERASYNEQFF	TGCGCCAGCAGTGACGAGCGGGCCTCCTACAATGAGCAGTTCTTC
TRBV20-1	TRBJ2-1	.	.	CSALGTSEQFF	TGCAGTGCTTTAGGGACAAGCGAGCAGTTCTTC
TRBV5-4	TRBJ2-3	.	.	CASSPNRDAPVYTQYF	TGTGCCAGCAGCCCCAACCGGGACGCACCCGTGTATACGCAGTATTTT
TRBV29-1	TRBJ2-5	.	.	CSVRARQETQYF	TGCAGCGTAAGGGCCAGGCAAGAGACCCAGTACTTC
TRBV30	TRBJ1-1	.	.	CAWSAWRGLTEAFF	TGTGCCTGGAGTGCATGGCGGGGACTTACTGAAGCTTTCTTT
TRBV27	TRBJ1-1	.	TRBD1	CASSSYRGGEAFF	TGTGCCAGCAGTTCCTACAGGGGAGGTGAAGCTTTCTTT
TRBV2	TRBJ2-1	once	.	CASRPLSGRSYNEQFF	TGTGCCAGCAGACCCCTTTCCGGAAGGTCCTACAATGAGCAGTTCTTC
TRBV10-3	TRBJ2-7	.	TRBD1	CAIGGTGLSYEQYF	TGTGCCATCGGAGGGACAGGCCTCTCCTACGAGCAGTACTTC
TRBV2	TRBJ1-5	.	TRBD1	CASIFGQGSGQPQHF	TGTGCCAGCATTTTTGGACAGGGATCGGGTCAGCCCCAGCATTTT
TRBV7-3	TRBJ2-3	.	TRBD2	CASSLGQRGDTQYF	TGTGCCAGCAGCTTAGGGCAGCGGGGAGATACGCAGTATTTT
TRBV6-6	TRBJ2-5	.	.	CASTENTDTETQYF	TGTGCCAGCACCGAGAATACAGACACAGAGACCCAGTACTTC
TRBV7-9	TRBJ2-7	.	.	CASSLTTTSYEQYF	TGTGCCAGCAGCTTAACTACCACCTCCTACGAGCAGTACTTC
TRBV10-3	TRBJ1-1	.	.	CAISRTVNTEAFF	TGTGCCATCAGTCGGACTGTGAACACTGAAGCTTTCTTT
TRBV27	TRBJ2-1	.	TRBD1	CASSLGDREYNEQFF	TGTGCCAGCAGTTTAGGGGACAGGGAGTACAATGAGCAGTTCTTC
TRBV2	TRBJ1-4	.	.	CASSEALSRGLFF	TGTGCCAGCAGTGAAGCGCTCAGCAGGGGACTGTTTTTT
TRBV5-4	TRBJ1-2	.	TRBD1	CASSGGQGGYGYTF	TGTGCCAGCAGCGGGGGACAGGGGGGCTATGGCTACACCTTC
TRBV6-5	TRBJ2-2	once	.	CASRKLAGELFF	TGTGCCAGCAGAAAACTAGCCGGGGAGCTGTTTTTT
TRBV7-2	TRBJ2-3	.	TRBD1	CASSYYGQGEIRGTQYF	TGTGCCAGCAGCTACTACGGACAGGGGGAAATTCGTGGTACGCAGTATTTT
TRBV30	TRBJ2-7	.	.	CAWSVSGRAPRF	TGTGCCTGGAGTGTGTCGGGCAGGGCCCCCCGTTTC
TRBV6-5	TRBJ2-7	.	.	CASSQQGYEQYF	TGTGCCAGCAGTCAACAGGGATACGAGCAGTACTTC
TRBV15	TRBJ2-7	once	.	CATSRDRASYEQYF	TGTGCCACCAGCAGAGATAGGGCAAGCTACGAGCAGTACTTC
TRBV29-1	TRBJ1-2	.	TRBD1	CSVALDRGLNYGYTF	TGCAGCGTAGCCTTGGACAGGGGTTTGAACTATGGCTACACCTTC
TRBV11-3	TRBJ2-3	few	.	CASSLGSRGRADTDTQYF	TGTGCCAGCAGCTTAGGGTCGAGGGGACGGGCCGACACAGATACGCAGTATTTT
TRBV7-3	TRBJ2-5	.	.	CASSIGGERQETQYF	TGTGCCAGCAGCATTGGGGGTGAAAGACAAGAGACCCAGTACTTC
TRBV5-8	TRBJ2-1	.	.	CASSLSGGLYNEQFF	TGTGCCAGCAGCTTGTCTGGGGGGCTCTACAATGAGCAGTTCTTC
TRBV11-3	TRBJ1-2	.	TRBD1	CASSPFGQGASGYTF	TGTGCCAGCAGCCCTTTCGGGCAGGGGGCGAGTGGCTACACCTTC
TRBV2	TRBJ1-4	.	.	CASSEVSWAANNEKLFF	TGTGCCAGCAGTGAGGTATCCTGGGCAGCCAATAATGAAAAACTGTTTTTT
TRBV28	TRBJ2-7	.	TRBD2	CASRGGSYEQYF	TGTGCCAGCAGGGGGGGGAGCTACGAGCAGTACTTC
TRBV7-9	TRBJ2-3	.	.	CATLKQGSTDTQYF	TGTGCCACCCTAAAACAGGGTTCGACAGATACGCAGTATTTT
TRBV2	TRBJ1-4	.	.	CASGGGATNEKLFF	TGTGCCAGCGGGGGTGGAGCAACTAATGAAAAACTGTTTTTT
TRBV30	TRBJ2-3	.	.	CAWSRLDTQYF	TGTGCCTGGAGTCGACTAGATACGCAGTATTTT
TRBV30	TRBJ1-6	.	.	CAWTVGRGLRNSPLHF	TGTGCCTGGACCGTCGGTAGAGGGTTGAGAAATTCACCCCTCCACTTT
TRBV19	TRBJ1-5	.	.	CASSIDFWGRRNQPQHF	TGTGCCAGTAGTATAGATTTTTGGGGGCGGAGGAATCAGCCCCAGCATTTT
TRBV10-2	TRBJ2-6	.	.	CASSDTGAGANVLTF	TGCGCCAGCAGTGATACGGGAGCTGGGGCCAACGTCCTGACTTTC
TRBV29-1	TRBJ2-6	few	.	CSVEDPAEELISGANVLTF	TGCAGCGTTGAAGACCCGGCGGAGGAACTTATCTCTGGGGCCAACGTCCTGACTTTC
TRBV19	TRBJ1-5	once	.	CASSPRGGAHNQPQHF	TGTGCCAGTAGTCCTCGAGGGGGTGCCCACAATCAGCCCCAGCATTTT
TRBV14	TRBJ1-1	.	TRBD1	CASSLRDRGAGTEAFF	TGTGCCAGCAGCCTCCGGGACAGGGGCGCTGGCACTGAAGCTTTCTTT
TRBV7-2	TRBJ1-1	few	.	CASSFGSANTEAFF	TGTGCCAGCAGCTTTGGGTCGGCGAACACTGAAGCTTTCTTT
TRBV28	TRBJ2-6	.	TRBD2	CASVSGGFGANVLTF	TGTGCCAGCGTCTCGGGAGGGTTTGGGGCCAACGTCCTGACTTTC
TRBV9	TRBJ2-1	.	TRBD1	CASSPRQGVTNEQFF	TGTGCCAGCAGCCCGCGACAGGGGGTCACCAATGAGCAGTTCTTC
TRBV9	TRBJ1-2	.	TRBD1	CASSLRDRVSYGYGYTF	TGTGCCAGCAGCCTTCGGGACAGGGTGTCTTATGGCTATGGCTACACCTTC